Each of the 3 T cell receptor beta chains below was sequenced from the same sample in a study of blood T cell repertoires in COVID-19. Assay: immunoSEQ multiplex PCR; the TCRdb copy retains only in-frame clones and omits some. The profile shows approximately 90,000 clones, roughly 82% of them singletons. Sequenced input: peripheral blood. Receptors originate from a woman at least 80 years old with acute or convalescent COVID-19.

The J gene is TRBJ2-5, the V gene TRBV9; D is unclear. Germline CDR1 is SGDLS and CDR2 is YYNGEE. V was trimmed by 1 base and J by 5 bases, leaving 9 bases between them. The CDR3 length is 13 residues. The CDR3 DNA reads TGTGCCAGCAGCGTATCTACCTGGGAGACCCAGTACTTC. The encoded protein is CASSVSTWETQYF.

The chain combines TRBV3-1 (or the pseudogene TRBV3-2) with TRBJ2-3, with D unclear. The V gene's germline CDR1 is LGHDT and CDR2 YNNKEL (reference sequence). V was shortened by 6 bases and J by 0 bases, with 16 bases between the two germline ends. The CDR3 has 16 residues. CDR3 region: CASRFSLSDSTDTQYF. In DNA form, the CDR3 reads TGTGCCAGCAGATTTTCATTGAGCGATAGCACAGATACGCAGTATTTT.

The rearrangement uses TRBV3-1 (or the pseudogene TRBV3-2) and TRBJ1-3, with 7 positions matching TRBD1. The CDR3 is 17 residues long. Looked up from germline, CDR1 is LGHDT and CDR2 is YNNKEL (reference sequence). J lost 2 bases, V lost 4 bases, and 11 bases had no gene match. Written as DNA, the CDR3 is TGTGCCAGCAGCCCTTCCCGGGACAGATCTGCTGGAAACACCATATATTTT. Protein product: CASSPSRDRSAGNTIYF.